This record concerns one T cell receptor beta chain sequence. Its antigen remains unknown. The data are from a study of cytomegalovirus exposure and HLA in healthy donors. Study results and caveats: 87-base-pair reads could not separate some V segments, including TRBV6-2 and TRBV6-3.

CDR1 SGDLS and CDR2 YYNGEE come from the germline V gene. The CDR3 has 16 amino acids. V lost 0 bases to trimming and J lost 2 bases; unmatched junction nucleotides: 6. The study ran its PCR with 60 Vbeta and 13 Jbeta primers. Sequenced by immunoSEQ multiplex PCR; TCRdb stores in-frame clones only, minus some. The repertoire includes approximately 170,000 clones, about 76% of them detected once, and 5% to 6.5% sits in the top ten. The J gene is TRBJ2-3, the V gene TRBV9; 7 positions agree with TRBD1. The clonotype was recovered from a woman aged 18-35 years in good health and CMV-seropositive. The sample was PBMCs. This CDR3 reads CASSVGWDSVTDTQYF. CDR3 bases: TGTGCCAGCAGCGTAGGGTGGGACAGTGTCACAGATACGCAGTATTTT.